One and the same sample provided the 13 T cell receptor beta chains below, sequenced in a study of T cell responses to AZD1222 COVID-19 vaccine. Assay used: immunoSEQ multiplex PCR; TCRdb lists only in-frame clones, some missing. The sample yields about 150,000 clones, under 95% seen once. Sequenced material: peripheral blood, taken 28 days after the second AZD1222 dose. The source of these receptors is an adult who received the AZD1222 COVID-19 vaccine.

This chain connects TRBV6-1 to TRBJ1-2, with D uncertain. Germline CDR1 MNHNS, CDR2 SASEGT. This CDR3 is built from 16 residues. V was trimmed by 0 bases and J by 0 bases, leaving 11 bases between them. CDR3 nucleotides: TGTGCCAGCAGTGAAGCGATCATTGTAACTAACTATGGCTACACCTTC. It codes for CASSEAIIVTNYGYTF.

The chain is built from TRBV18 and TRBJ1-1; no clear D gene. Trimming cost V 2 bases and J 1 base, with 11 bases left between them. Germline V gives CDR1 KGHSH, CDR2 LQKENI. CDR3 length equals 15 residues. The CDR3 nucleotides read TGTGCCAGCTCACCAGGGCTAAATCAGAACACTGAAGCTTTCTTT. Amino acids: CASSPGLNQNTEAFF.

The V gene is TRBV29-1, the J gene TRBJ2-7, with D possibly being TRBD1 or TRBD2 (5 bases each). CDR1 is SQVTM and CDR2 is ANQGSEA in the germline V gene. The germline V and J ends were trimmed by 6 bases and 1 base, with 16 bases remaining between them. This CDR3 has 14 residues. The CDR3 sequence: CSVIRDGSSYEQYF. DNA of the CDR3: TGCAGCGTCATCCGGGACGGAAGTTCCTACGAGCAGTACTTC.

The chain has TRBV11-2 and TRBJ2-1, with D perhaps TRBD1 (6 bases). Trimming removed 6 bases from V and 4 bases from J, with 7 bases in between. This CDR3 region has 12 residues. CDR1 is SGHAT, CDR2 FQNNGV, per germline. Written as DNA, the CDR3 is TGTGCCAGCAGGCAGGGGTACAATGAGCAGTTCTTC. This translates into CASRQGYNEQFF.

V gene TRBV27 combines with J gene TRBJ1-1; D might be TRBD1 (5 bases). The germline CDR1 and CDR2 sequences are MNHEY and SMNVEV (reference sequence). Trimming removed 8 bases at V and 6 bases at J, with 25 bases between. The CDR3 has 16 amino acids. This CDR3 is CASVLRRGGFTAEAFF. DNA for the CDR3: TGTGCCAGCGTGCTGAGGCGCGGGGGATTTACTGCTGAAGCTTTCTTT.

This sequence joins TRBV5-5 and TRBJ2-3; 9 bases map to TRBD2. Trimming cost V 4 bases and J 2 bases; bases outside gene matches: 5. There are 15 residues in the CDR3. CDR1 and CDR2 (germline): SGHKS, YYEKEE (reference sequence). CDR3 amino acids: CASSIAGAYTDTQYF. The CDR3 region has the DNA TGTGCCAGCAGCATAGCGGGGGCCTACACAGATACGCAGTATTTT.

The chain joins TRBV5-8 to TRBJ2-1; D not resolved. The V and J ends lost 4 bases and 3 bases respectively, with 11 bases between them. The CDR3 has 14 residues. CDR1 SGHTS and CDR2 YDEGEE come from the germline V gene. CDR3 sequence reads: CASSGPYGYNEQFF. In DNA form, the CDR3 reads TGTGCCAGCAGCGGCCCTTATGGCTACAATGAGCAGTTCTTC. The entire variable domain, with the rest obtained from reference TRBV5-8 and TRBJ2-1, is as follows: EAGVTQSPTHLIKTRGQQATLRCSPISGHTSVYWYQQALGLGLQFLLWYDEGEERNRGNFPPRFSGRQFPNYSSELNVNALELEDSALYLCASSGPYGYNEQFFGPGTRLTVL.

The rearrangement uses TRBV5-1 and TRBJ1-1, with D maybe TRBD1 (5 bases). The length of the CDR3 is 14 residues. The germline gives CDR1 SGHRS, CDR2 YFSETQ. Between the trimmed V and J ends, which lost 0 bases and 4 bases, there was a span of 10 bases. CDR3 sequence reads: CASSLVGEITEAFF. CDR3 coding DNA: TGCGCCAGCAGCTTGGTGGGGGAAATCACTGAAGCTTTCTTT.

This clone is a singleton in its sample. The chain uses TRBV19 and TRBJ1-1; tentative D call: TRBD1 (6 bases). CDR1 is LNHDA, CDR2 SQIVND, per germline (reference sequence). Trimming stripped 4 bases from V and 4 bases from J, with 16 bases between. This CDR3 is 15 amino acids long. The CDR3 sequence is CASSTLDRRFTEAFF. CDR3 bases: TGTGCCAGTAGTACCCTGGACAGAAGGTTCACTGAAGCTTTCTTT.

On this clone itself: Its ends do not fully match the called genes, so a read error is possible. J is TRBJ1-2 and V is TRBV24-1; D unresolved. Germline loops: CDR1 KGHDR, CDR2 SFDVKD. The CDR3 has 12 amino acids. The CDR3 region is CATSGPGDGYTF. CDR3 coding DNA: TGTGCCACTAGTGGGCCTGGGGATGGCTACACCTTC.

The chain couples TRBV6-5 to TRBJ2-1; D is perhaps TRBD2 (5 bases). The CDR3 is 15 amino acids. V lost 7 bases and J lost 0, with 13 bases in between. Looked up from germline, CDR1 is MNHEY and CDR2 is SVGAGI. CDR3 sequence reads: CASKKVTNSYNEQFF. The CDR3 DNA reads as TGTGCCAGCAAGAAAGTGACTAACTCCTACAATGAGCAGTTCTTC.

The V and J genes are TRBV11-2 and TRBJ1-6; maybe TRBD1 (5 bases). CDR3 length: 16 amino acids. Germline V gene sequence: CDR1 SGHAT, CDR2 FQNNGV. Trimming cost V 1 base and J 0 bases, with 7 bases left between them. The CDR3 region has the DNA TGTGCCAGCAGCTTAGGACAGAGCTCCTATAATTCACCCCTCCACTTT. This gives the protein CASSLGQSSYNSPLHF.

The rearrangement uses TRBV2 and TRBJ1-4; no definite D call. Trimming removed 7 bases at V and 5 bases at J, with 11 bases between. Germline-derived CDR1 and CDR2 are SNHLY and FYNNEI. CDR3 length equals 13 residues. CDR3 DNA: TGTGCCAGCACTGGACGGGGAAATGAAAAACTGTTTTTT. This sequence encodes CASTGRGNEKLFF.